Included here is one T cell receptor (beta chain) sequence, with context. The antigen remains undetermined. Sequencing targeted expressed TCRB transcripts, as all isolated RNA had been reverse transcribed. TCRdb keeps only in-frame clones here, not all; method: immunoSEQ multiplex PCR. The table includes about 390,000 clones, around 10% detected once. The CDR3 length is 13 residues. V was trimmed by 7 bases and J by 0 bases, leaving 11 bases between them. CDR1 and CDR2 from the germline V gene are SGHRS and YFSETQ. The data originate from a study of beta chain features in type 1 diabetes. Points from the study as a whole: TCRB rearrangement may or may not be influenced by HLA type; here this remained unresolved. Patients with type 1 diabetes showed fewer VDJ junction insertions and more deletions. The study found moderately but significantly shorter TCRB CDR3s in all four CD4+ subsets of Type 1 diabetes patients. Healthy donors had naive, central memory and Treg TCRB repertoires that appeared less similar than those seen among patients.

The receptor was derived from a man aged 30 to 39 with type 1 diabetes. This sequence joins TRBV5-1 and TRBJ2-7; TRBD1 is a possible D gene (6 bases). Material: central memory CD4+ T cells from blood. DNA of the CDR3: TGCGCCAGCGGAACAGGGAGCTCCTACGAGCAGTACTTC. Translated: CASGTGSSYEQYF.